The sequence of this T cell receptor beta chain was determined in a study of post-analysis software for immune sequencing data. Turning to the study itself: Relapsing-remitting, secondary progressive and progressive-relapsing courses of multiple sclerosis were included.

General study findings and limits: Versus controls, multiple sclerosis patients showed significantly lower diversity (normalized Chao1). When patients were compared with controls, five TRBV segments were more frequent, TRBV5-6, TRBV5-1 and TRBV20-1 among them. Co-batched samples clustered tightly together by F measure.

Unique molecular identifiers were carried by the TCR beta cDNA libraries. Starting from roughly 1.1 to 9.2 million T cells, the study yielded roughly 0.5 million cDNA molecules. MiXCR, applied by TCRdb to the PCR reads, yields one record per CDR3 protein. The data show around 260,000 distinct CDR3 sequences, approximately 34% seen once. The germline V gene encodes CDR1 MDHEN and CDR2 SYDVKM. The CDR3 contains 14 residues. Comments on this clonotype: Its matching antigen is unknown.

The chain joins TRBV28 to TRBJ2-4; 10 bases are a match to TRBD1. The J call could be wrong; TRBJ2-7 is a better fit for the DNA end. This TCR was sampled from a girl aged 5-17 years with multiple sclerosis. The sample was blood. The CDR3 region is CASRTPGQGSEQYF. The CDR3 nucleotides read TGTGCCAGCAGAACACCGGGACAGGGGAGCGAGCAGTACTTC.